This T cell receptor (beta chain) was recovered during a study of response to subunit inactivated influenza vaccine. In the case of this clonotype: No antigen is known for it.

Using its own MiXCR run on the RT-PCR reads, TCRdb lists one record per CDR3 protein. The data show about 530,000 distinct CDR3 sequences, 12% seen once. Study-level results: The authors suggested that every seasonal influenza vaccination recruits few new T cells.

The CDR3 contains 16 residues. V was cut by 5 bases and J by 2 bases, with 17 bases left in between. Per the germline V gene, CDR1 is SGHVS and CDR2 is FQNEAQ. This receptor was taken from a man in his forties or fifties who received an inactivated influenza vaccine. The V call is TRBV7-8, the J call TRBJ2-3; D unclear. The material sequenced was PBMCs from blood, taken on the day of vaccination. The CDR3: CASSARRLGTTDTQYF. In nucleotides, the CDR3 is TGTGCCAGCAGCGCTCGTCGGTTGGGCACCACAGATACGCAGTATTTT.